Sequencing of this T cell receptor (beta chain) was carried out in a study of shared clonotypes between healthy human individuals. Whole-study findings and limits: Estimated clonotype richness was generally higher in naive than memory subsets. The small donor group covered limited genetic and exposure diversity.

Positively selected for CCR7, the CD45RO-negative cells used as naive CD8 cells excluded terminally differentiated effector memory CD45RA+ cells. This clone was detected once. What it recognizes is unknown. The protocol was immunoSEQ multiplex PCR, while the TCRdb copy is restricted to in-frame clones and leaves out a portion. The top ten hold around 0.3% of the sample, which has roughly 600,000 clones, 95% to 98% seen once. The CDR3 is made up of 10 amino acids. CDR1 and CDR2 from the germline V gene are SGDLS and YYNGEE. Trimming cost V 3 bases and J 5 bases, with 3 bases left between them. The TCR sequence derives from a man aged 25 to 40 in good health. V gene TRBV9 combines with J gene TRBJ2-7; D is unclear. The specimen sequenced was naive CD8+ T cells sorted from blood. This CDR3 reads CASSEDEQYF. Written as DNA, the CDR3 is TGTGCCAGCAGCGAGGACGAGCAGTACTTC.